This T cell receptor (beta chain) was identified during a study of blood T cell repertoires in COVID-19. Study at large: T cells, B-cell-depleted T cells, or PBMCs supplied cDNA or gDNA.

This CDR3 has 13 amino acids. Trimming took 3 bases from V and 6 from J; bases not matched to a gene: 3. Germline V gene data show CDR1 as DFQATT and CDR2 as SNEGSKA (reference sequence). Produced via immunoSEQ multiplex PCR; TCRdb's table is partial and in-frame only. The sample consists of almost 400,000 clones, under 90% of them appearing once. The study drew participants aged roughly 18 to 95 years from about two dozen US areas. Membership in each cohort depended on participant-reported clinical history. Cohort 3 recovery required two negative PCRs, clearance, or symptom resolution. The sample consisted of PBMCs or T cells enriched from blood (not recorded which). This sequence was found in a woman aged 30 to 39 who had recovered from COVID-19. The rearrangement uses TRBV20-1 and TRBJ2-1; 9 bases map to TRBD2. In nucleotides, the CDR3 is TGCAGTGCTAGTTCTAGCGGGACCAATGAGCAGTTCTTC. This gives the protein CSASSSGTNEQFF.